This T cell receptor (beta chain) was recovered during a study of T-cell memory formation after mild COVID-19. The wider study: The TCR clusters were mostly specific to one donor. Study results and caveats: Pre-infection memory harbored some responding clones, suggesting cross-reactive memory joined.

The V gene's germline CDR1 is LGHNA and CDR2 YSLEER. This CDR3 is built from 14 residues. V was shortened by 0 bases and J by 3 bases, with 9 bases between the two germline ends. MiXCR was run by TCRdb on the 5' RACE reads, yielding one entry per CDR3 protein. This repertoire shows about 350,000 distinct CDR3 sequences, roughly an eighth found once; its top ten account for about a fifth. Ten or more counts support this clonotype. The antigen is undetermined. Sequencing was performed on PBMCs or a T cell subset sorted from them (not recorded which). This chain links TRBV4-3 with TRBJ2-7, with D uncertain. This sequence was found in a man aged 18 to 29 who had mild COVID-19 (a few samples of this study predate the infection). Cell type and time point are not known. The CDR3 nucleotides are TGCGCCAGCAGCCAAGATCTTGGAGACTACGAGCAGTACTTC. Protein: CASSQDLGDYEQYF.